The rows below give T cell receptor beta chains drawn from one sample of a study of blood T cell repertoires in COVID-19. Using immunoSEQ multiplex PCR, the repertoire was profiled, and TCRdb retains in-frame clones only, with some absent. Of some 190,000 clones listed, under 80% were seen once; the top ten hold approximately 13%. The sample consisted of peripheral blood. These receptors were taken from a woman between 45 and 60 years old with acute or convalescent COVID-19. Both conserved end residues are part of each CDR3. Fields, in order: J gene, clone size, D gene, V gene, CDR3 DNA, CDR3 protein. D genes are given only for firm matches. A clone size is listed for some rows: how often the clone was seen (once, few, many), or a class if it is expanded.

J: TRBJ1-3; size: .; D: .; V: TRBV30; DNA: TGTGCCTGGAGTGTACTCACGGGGGGCCTTTTCTCTGGAAACACCATATATTTT; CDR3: CAWSVLTGGLFSGNTIYF
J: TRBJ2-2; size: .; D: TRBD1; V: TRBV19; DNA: TGTGCCAGTAGGCCGGGACAGGGTCGAACCGGGGAGCTGTTTTTT; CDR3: CASRPGQGRTGELFF
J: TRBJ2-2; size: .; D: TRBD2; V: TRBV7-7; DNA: TGTGCTAGCAGCTTAGCCGGGGGGGCGGCCAACACCGGGGAGCTGTTTTTT; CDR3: CASSLAGGAANTGELFF
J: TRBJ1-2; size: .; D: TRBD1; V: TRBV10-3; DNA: TGTGCCATCAATGACAGGGGGCTTGGCTACACCTTC; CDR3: CAINDRGLGYTF
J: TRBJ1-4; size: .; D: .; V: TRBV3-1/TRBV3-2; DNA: TGTGCCAGCAGCCCCCGGACAACAACTAATGAAAAACTGTTTTTT; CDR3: CASSPRTTTNEKLFF
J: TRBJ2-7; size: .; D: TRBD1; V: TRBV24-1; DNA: TGTGCCACCAGTGACGCCGGGACAGGGAAGCAGTACTTC; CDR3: CATSDAGTGKQYF
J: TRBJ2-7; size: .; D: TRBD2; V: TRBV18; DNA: TGTGCCAGCTTGTCGGGACTAGCTTACGAGCAGTACTTC; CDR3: CASLSGLAYEQYF
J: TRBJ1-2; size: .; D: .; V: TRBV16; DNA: TGTGCCAGCAGCCACCTACAGAGGGTTAACTATGGCTACACCTTC; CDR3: CASSHLQRVNYGYTF
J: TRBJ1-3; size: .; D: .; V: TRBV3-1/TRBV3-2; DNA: TGTGCCAGCAGCCCGTGGGGGGGCTCTGGAAACACCATATATTTT; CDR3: CASSPWGGSGNTIYF
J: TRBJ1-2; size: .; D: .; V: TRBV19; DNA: TGTGCCAGTAGACGCACAGGAGATCCTAACTATGGCTACACCTTC; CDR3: CASRRTGDPNYGYTF
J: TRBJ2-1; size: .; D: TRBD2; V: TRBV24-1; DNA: TGTGCCACCAGTGAATCGATTAGCGGGGTCAATGAGCAGTTCTTC; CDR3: CATSESISGVNEQFF
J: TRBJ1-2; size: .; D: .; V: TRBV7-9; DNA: TGTGCCAGCAGCTTAGACAGTAACTATGGCTACACCTTC; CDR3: CASSLDSNYGYTF
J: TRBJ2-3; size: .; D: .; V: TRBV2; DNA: TGTGCCAGCAGTGAAGGTAACAGGGCAGATACGCAGTATTTT; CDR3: CASSEGNRADTQYF
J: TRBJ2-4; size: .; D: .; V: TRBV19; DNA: TGTGCCAGTAGTATAGGTGGGCTAGCCAAAAACATTCAGTACTTC; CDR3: CASSIGGLAKNIQYF
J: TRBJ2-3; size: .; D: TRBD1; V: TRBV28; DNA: TGTGCCAGCAGTCTGGGACAGGGGGCGCAGAGCACAGATACGCAGTATTTT; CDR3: CASSLGQGAQSTDTQYF
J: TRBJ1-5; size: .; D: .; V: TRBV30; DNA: TGTGCCTGGAGTACAATAACCAGGGGCAGCAATCAGCCCCAGCATTTT; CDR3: CAWSTITRGSNQPQHF
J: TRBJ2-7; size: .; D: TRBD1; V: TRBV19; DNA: TGTGCCAGTAGTTCGACAGGGGCCTACGAGCAGTACTTC; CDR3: CASSSTGAYEQYF
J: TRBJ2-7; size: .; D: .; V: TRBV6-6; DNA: TGTGCCAGCAGTCCAAGGACCGGGACTGGAACCTACGAGCAGTACTTC; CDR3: CASSPRTGTGTYEQYF
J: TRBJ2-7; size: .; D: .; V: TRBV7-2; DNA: TGTGCCAGCAGCTCAATTCCTAGGGGTGAGCAGTACTTC; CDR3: CASSSIPRGEQYF
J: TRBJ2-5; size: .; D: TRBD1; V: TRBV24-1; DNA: TGTGCCACCAGTCCAGGGGGCAAACAAGAGACCCAGTACTTC; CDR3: CATSPGGKQETQYF
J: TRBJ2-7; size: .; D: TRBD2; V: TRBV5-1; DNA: TGCGCCAGCAGCTCTATCGGGGGGGGGCCCTACGAGCAGTACTTC; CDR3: CASSSIGGGPYEQYF
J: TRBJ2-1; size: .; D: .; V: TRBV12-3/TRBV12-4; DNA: TGTGCCAGCAGTGGGCTCCACAATGAGCAGTTCTTC; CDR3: CASSGLHNEQFF
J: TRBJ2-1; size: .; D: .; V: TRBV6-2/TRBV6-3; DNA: TGTGCCAGCAGTGTTTGGACAGCGGACAATGAGCAGTTCTTC; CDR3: CASSVWTADNEQFF
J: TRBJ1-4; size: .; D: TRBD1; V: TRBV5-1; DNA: TGCGCCAGCAGCCAAGGGACAGGGGATAATGAAAAACTGTTTTTT; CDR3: CASSQGTGDNEKLFF
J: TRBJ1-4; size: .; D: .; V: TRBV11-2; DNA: TGTGCCAGCGCCCTGCGGGGGCCCACTAATGAAAAACTGTTTTTT; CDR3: CASALRGPTNEKLFF
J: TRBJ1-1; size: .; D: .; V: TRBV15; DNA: TGTGCCACCAGCGGAGAGACAAGTTTGAACACTGAAGCTTTCTTT; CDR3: CATSGETSLNTEAFF
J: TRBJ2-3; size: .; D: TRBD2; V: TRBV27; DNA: TGTGCCAGCAGCCCAATTCTAGCGGGAGGCCTCCGACGCACAGATACGCAGTATTTT; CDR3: CASSPILAGGLRRTDTQYF
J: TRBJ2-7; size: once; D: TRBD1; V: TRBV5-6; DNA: TGTGCCAGCAGCTTGGCCAGGGACAGAGGCACCTACGAGCAGTACTTC; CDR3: CASSLARDRGTYEQYF
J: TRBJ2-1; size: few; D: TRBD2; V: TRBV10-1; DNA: TGCGCCAGCAGTGAGTCGACGGGGGGACTTGAGCAGTTCTTC; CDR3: CASSESTGGLEQFF
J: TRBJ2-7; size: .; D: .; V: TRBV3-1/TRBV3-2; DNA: TGTGCCAGCAGCCAAGTGAAGGGGGTAGAGTACTTC; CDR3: CASSQVKGVEYF
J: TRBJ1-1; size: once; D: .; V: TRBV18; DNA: TGTGCCAGCTCACTATCTGGACAGCCGACGGGAGCTTTCTTT; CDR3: CASSLSGQPTGAFF
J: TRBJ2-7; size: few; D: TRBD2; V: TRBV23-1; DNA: TGCGCCAGCAGTCCTCCCCGGACTAGCGGGGCCCCCTACGAGCAGTACTTC; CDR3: CASSPPRTSGAPYEQYF
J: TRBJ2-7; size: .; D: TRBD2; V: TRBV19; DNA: TGTGCCAGTAGTATTGGGGGAGGGACGGACTCCTACGAGCAGTACTTC; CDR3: CASSIGGGTDSYEQYF
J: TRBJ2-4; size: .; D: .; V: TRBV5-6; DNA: TGTGCCAGCAGCGACAGTACGAGAGCCAAAAACATTCAGTACTTC; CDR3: CASSDSTRAKNIQYF
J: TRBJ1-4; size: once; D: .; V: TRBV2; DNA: TGTGCCAGCAGCCTCTGGCTTGCAACTAATGAAAAACTGTTTTTT; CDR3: CASSLWLATNEKLFF
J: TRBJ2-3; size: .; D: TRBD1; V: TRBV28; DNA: TGTGCCAGCAGGGATCCGGGACAGAGCACAGATACGCAGTATTTT; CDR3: CASRDPGQSTDTQYF
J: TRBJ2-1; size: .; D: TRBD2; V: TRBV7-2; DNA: TGTGCCAGCCCGAAGGAAGCGGGAGCTAAGTACAATGAGCAGTTCTTC; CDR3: CASPKEAGAKYNEQFF
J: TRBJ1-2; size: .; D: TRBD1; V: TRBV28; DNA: TGTGCCAGCAGTTTATCCTCATTATACGGACAGGGGTTAACCGGCTACACCTTC; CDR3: CASSLSSLYGQGLTGYTF
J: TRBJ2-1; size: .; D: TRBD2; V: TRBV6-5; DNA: TGTGCCAGCAGAATAGCGGGGGGGCCAAACAATGAGCAGTTCTTC; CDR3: CASRIAGGPNNEQFF
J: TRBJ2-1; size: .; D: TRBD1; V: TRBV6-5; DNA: TGTGCCAGCACCCCTAGGACAGGGGCCTACAATGAGCAGTTCTTC; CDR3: CASTPRTGAYNEQFF
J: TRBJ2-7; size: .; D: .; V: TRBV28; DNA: TGTGCCAGCAGGCCGGGACCCCCAGGGGACGAGCAGTACTTC; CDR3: CASRPGPPGDEQYF
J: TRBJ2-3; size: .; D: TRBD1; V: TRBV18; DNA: TGTGCCAGCTCAAGGACAGGGAGCGTTAAGAGCACAGATACGCAGTATTTT; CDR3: CASSRTGSVKSTDTQYF
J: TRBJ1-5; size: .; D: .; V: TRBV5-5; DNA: TGTGCCAGCAGCTTGCACACCAAACAGCCCCAGCATTTT; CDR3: CASSLHTKQPQHF
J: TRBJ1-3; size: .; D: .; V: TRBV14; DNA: TGTGCCAGCAGCCAACGGGGAAACACCGTAAACACCATATATTTT; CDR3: CASSQRGNTVNTIYF
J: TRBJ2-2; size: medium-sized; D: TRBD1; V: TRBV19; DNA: TGTGCCAGTAGTACACAGGGGCCCGGGGAGCTGTTTTTT; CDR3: CASSTQGPGELFF
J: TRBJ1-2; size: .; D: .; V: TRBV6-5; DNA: TGTGCCAGCTTCTTGGCAGGGGACCGGGGCTACACCTTC; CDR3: CASFLAGDRGYTF
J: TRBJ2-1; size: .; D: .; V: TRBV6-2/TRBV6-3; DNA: TGTGCCAGCAGTTCATCCGGGAAGGGAGTTTCTGAGCAGTTCTTC; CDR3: CASSSSGKGVSEQFF
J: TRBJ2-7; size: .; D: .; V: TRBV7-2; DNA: TGTGCCAGCAGCCCTCAAAATGCGGGCTACGAGCAGTACTTC; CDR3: CASSPQNAGYEQYF
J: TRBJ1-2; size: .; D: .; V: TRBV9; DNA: TGTGCCAGCAGCGTAGGGGGCCCTGGGGTTAATGGCTACACCTTC; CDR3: CASSVGGPGVNGYTF
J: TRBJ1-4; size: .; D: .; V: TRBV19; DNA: TGTGCCACGAAGGACAGTCCAACTAATGAAAAACTGTTTTTT; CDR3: CATKDSPTNEKLFF
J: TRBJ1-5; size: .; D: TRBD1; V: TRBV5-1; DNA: TGCGCCAGCAGCGGGGGACAGGGTCAGCCCCAGCATTTT; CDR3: CASSGGQGQPQHF
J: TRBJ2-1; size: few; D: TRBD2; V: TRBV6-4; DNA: TGTGCCAGCAGTGAAGGGACTAGCCCCTACAATGAGCAGTTCTTC; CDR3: CASSEGTSPYNEQFF
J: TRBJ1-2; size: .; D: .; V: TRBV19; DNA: TGTGCCAGTAGATCCCCCGTTCACTATGGCTACACCTTC; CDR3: CASRSPVHYGYTF
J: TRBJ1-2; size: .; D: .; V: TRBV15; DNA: TGTGCCACCAGCAGAGTTACAGGGAATAACTATGGCTACACCTTC; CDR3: CATSRVTGNNYGYTF
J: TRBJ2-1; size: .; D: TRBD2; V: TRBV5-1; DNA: TGTGCCAGCAGCTCGAGCGGGGCCAGCTCCTACAATGAGCAGTTCTTC; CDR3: CASSSSGASSYNEQFF
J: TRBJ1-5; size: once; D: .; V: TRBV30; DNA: TGTGCCTGGAGTGTGGCGGATCGGGGAGGGCATCAGCCCCAGCATTTT; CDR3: CAWSVADRGGHQPQHF
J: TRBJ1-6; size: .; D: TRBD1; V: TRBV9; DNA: TGTGCCAGCAGCGTACGGACAGGGAATTCACCCCTCCACTTT; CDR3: CASSVRTGNSPLHF
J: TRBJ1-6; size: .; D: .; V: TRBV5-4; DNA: TGTGCCAGCAGCTTGGCCAGTAGTGGACAGCTTAATTCACCCCTCCACTTT; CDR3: CASSLASSGQLNSPLHF
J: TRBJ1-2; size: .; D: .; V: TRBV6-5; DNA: TGTGCCAGCAGTATCGAGCAGGGAGGCTATGGCTACACCTTC; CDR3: CASSIEQGGYGYTF
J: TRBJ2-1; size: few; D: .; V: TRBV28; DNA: TGTGCCAGCAGTTTACAGGGCCCCGGCAATGAGCAGTTCTTC; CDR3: CASSLQGPGNEQFF